In its sample, the clone carrying this T cell receptor (beta chain) was seen a few times. This CDR3 is built from 12 residues. Germline CDR1 MNHNY, CDR2 SVGAGI (reference sequence). V lost 7 bases and J lost 3, with 7 bases in between. With a J-beta primer mix and a sample-barcoded 5' primer, a second PCR ran about 6 to 11 cycles. TCRdb re-derived calls from the 5' RACE reads in MiXCR, one entry per CDR3 protein. Of fewer than 2,000,000 distinct CDR3 sequences listed, roughly two fifths are singletons. This sample is part of a study of blood T cells in healthy people across ages. J is TRBJ2-1 and V is TRBV6-6; no clear D. The receptor was derived from a human donor in good health. The sequenced material came from blood. The CDR3 is CASTHDYNEQFF. CDR3 in DNA: TGTGCCAGCACCCACGACTACAATGAGCAGTTCTTC.